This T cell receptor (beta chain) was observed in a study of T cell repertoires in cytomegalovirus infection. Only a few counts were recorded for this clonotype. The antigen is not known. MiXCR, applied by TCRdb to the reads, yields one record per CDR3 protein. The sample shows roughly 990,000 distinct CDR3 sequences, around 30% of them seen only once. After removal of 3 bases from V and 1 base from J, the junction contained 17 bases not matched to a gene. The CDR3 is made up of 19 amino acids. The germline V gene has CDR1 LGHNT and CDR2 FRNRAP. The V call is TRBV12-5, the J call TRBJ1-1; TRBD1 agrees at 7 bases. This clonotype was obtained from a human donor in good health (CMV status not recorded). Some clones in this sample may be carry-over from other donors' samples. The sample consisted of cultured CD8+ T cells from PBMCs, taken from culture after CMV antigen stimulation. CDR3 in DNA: TGTGCTAGTGGTTTCTTTTTTTCCGGGACAGTTAGCCCGAACACTGAAGCTTTCTTT. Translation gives CASGFFFSGTVSPNTEAFF.